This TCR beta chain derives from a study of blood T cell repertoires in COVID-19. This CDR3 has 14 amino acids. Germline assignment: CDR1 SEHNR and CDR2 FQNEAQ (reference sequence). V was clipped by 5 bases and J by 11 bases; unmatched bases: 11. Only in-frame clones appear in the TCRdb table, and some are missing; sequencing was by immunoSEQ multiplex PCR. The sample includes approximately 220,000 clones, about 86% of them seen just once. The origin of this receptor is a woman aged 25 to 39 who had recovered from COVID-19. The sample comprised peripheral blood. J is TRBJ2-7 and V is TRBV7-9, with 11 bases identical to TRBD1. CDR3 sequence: CASSSRDRGTIEYF. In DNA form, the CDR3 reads TGTGCCAGCAGCAGCCGGGACAGGGGGACGATAGAGTACTTC.